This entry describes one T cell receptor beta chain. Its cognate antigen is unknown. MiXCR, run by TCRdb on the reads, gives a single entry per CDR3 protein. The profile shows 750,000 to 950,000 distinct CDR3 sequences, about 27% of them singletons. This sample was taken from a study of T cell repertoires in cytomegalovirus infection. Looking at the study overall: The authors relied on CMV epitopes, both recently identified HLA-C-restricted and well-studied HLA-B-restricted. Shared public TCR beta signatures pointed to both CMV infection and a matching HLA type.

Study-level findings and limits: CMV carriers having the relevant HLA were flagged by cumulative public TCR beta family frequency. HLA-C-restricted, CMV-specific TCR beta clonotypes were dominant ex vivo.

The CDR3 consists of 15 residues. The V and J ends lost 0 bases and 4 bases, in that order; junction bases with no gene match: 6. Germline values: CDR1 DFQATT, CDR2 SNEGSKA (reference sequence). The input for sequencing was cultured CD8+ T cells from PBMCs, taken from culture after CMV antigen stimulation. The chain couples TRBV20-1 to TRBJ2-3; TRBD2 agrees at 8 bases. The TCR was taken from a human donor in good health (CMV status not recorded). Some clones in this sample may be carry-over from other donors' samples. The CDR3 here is CSARDLGGGSDTQYF. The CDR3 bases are TGCAGTGCTAGAGATCTCGGCGGGGGGTCAGATACGCAGTATTTT.